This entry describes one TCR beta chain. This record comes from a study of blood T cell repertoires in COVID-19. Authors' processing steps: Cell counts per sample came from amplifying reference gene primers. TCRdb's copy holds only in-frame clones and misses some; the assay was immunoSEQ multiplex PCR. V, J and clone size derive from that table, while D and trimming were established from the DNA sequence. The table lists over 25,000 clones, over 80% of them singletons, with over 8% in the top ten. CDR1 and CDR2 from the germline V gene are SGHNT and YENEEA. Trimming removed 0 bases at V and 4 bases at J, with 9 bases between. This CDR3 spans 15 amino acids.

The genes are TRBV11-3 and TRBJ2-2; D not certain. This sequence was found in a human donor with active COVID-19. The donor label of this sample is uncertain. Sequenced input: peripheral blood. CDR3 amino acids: CASSLDQTTTGELFF. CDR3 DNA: TGTGCCAGCAGCTTAGATCAGACAACCACCGGGGAGCTGTTTTTT.